This T cell receptor beta chain was sequenced in a study of T cell changes during pregnancy in multiple sclerosis. TCRdb's table, derived via immunoSEQ multiplex PCR, lists solely in-frame clones and lacks some. The sample carries fewer than 65,000 clones, around 94% recorded once. The CDR3 is made up of 16 amino acids. Germline loops: CDR1 SEHNR, CDR2 FQNEAQ (reference sequence). The V end was cut by 2 bases, the J end by 5 bases, with 13 bases between. The input for sequencing was CD4+ T cells from peripheral blood mononuclear cells, taken in the third trimester of pregnancy. V and J are TRBV7-9 and TRBJ1-6; weak D call: TRBD1 (5 bases). The sequence derives from a female donor with multiple sclerosis, enrolled in a pregnancy study. The CDR3: CASSLFGGVNNSPLHF. In nucleotides, the CDR3 is TGTGCCAGCAGCTTATTCGGGGGGGTGAATAATTCACCCCTCCACTTT.